The 26 T cell receptor beta chains presented below share a single source sample, sequenced in a study of blood T cell repertoires in COVID-19. Using immunoSEQ multiplex PCR, the repertoire was profiled, and TCRdb retains in-frame clones only, with some absent. The repertoire includes fewer than 350,000 clones, around nine tenths of them detected once, and under 7% sits in the top ten. Sequenced material: peripheral blood. These receptors all come from a woman younger than 45 with COVID-19, enrolled during active disease.

CDR3 sequence (DNA): TGTGCCACCAGTAGCTCGCCGGGACAGGGTAAATACGAGCAGTACTTC. As protein: CATSSSPGQGKYEQYF. The rearrangement links TRBV24-1 to TRBJ2-7; 9 bases are shared with TRBD1. V was pared by 6 bases and J by 4 bases, with 12 bases of the junction left unmatched. In germline, CDR1 is KGHDR, CDR2 SFDVKD. The CDR3 is made up of 16 amino acids.

This chain joins TRBV4-1 and TRBJ1-1; D unresolved. This CDR3 spans 14 amino acids. Germline assignment: CDR1 MGHRA and CDR2 YSYEKL. The germline V and J ends were trimmed by 3 bases and 0 bases, with 8 bases remaining between them. The CDR3 here is CASSQRILNTEAFF. As DNA, the CDR3 is TGCGCCAGCAGCCAGAGGATATTGAACACTGAAGCTTTCTTT.

The chain combines TRBV7-3 with TRBJ1-1, with 8 bases identical to TRBD1. The CDR3 covers 13 residues. Germline V gene data show CDR1 as SGHTA and CDR2 as FQGTGA. J was trimmed by 6 bases and V by 8 bases; bases with no gene match: 8. In DNA form, the CDR3 reads TGTGCCAGCGGGACCGGGACAGGCTCTGAAGCTTTCTTT. The encoded protein is CASGTGTGSEAFF.

V and J are TRBV10-2 and TRBJ2-7; D gene unclear. V shed 6 bases and J shed 5 bases, with 11 bases lying between them. Germline V gives CDR1 WSHSY, CDR2 SAAADI. The CDR3 covers 12 residues. CDR3 region: CASSLLKDEQYF. In nucleotides, the CDR3 is TGCGCCAGCAGCCTATTAAAAGACGAGCAGTACTTC.

The genes are TRBV4-3 and TRBJ2-1, with 12 positions matching TRBD2. The CDR3 covers 17 residues. CDR1 and CDR2 from the germline V gene are LGHNA and YSLEER. The V and J ends lost 3 bases and 1 base, in that order; junction bases with no gene match: 4. CDR3 amino acids: CASSHSLAGGSYNEQFF. The CDR3 DNA reads TGCGCCAGCAGCCATTCCCTAGCGGGAGGGTCCTACAATGAGCAGTTCTTC.

The V gene is TRBV6-2 or TRBV6-3, the J gene TRBJ1-5, with 7 positions matching TRBD1. This CDR3 comprises 15 residues. Germline lookup yields CDR1 MNHEY and CDR2 SVGEGT. Unmatched junction bases numbered 9, after V lost 6 bases and J lost 4 bases. This CDR3 reads CASSLTGQLNQPQHF. CDR3 bases: TGTGCCAGCAGCCTTACGGGACAGCTGAATCAGCCCCAGCATTTT.

V gene TRBV19 combines with J gene TRBJ1-6; D gene ambiguous. CDR1 and CDR2 from the germline V gene are LNHDA and SQIVND (reference sequence). Trimming stripped 4 bases from V and 5 bases from J, with 18 bases between. CDR3 size: 17 residues. The CDR3 nucleotides read TGTGCCAGTAGTACTCCCCATGGTGCGGGAAATAATTCACCCCTCCACTTT. Its protein product is CASSTPHGAGNNSPLHF. The full variable domain, its missing parts supplied by reference TRBV19 and TRBJ1-6, is DGGITQSPKYLFRKEGQNVTLSCEQNLNHDAMYWYRQDPGQGLRLIYYSQIVNDFQKGDIAEGYSVSREKKESFPLTVTSAQKNPTAFYLCASSTPHGAGNNSPLHFGNGTRLTVT.

The chain carries TRBV6-2 or TRBV6-3 and TRBJ1-1; D ambiguous. Germline V gives CDR1 MNHEY, CDR2 SVGEGT. V was clipped by 5 bases and J by 4 bases, with 5 bases between them. There are 11 residues in the CDR3. The CDR3 nucleotides are TGTGCCAGCAGTCGCAGCACTGAAGCTTTCTTT. Translation gives CASSRSTEAFF.

The J gene is TRBJ1-6, the V gene TRBV6-1, with 8 bases identical to TRBD1. The V and J ends lost 2 bases and 10 bases, in that order; junction bases with no gene match: 7. CDR3 length equals 15 residues. CDR1 and CDR2 (germline): MNHNS, SASEGT. The CDR3 spells CASSEFAGGPSPLHF. CDR3 DNA sequence: TGTGCCAGCAGTGAATTTGCAGGGGGCCCCTCACCCCTCCACTTT.

This rearrangement joins TRBV12-5 to TRBJ1-2, with 11 bases lining up with TRBD1. The trim removed 2 bases at V and 3 bases at J, leaving 8 bases unmatched. Germline-derived CDR1 and CDR2 are LGHNT and FRNRAP. CDR3 length: 17 amino acids. The CDR3 coding sequence is TGTGCTAGTGGTTTGTCCCCCCCGGGACAGGGGGACTATGGCTACACCTTC. As protein: CASGLSPPGQGDYGYTF.

The chain joins TRBV29-1 to TRBJ1-1; tentatively, D is TRBD1 (5 bases). The length of the CDR3 is 16 residues. Trimming removed 6 bases from V and 1 base from J, with 21 bases in between. Germline-derived CDR1 and CDR2 are SQVTM and ANQGSEA. The CDR3 DNA sequence: TGCAGCGTCCACCCGCAGGGTACTGTTCCGAACACTGAAGCTTTCTTT. Translated, it gives CSVHPQGTVPNTEAFF.

The CDR3 bases are TGTGCCAGCAGCGTGGGGACACCTACCCACTTAGGGAGCTCCTACAATGAGCAGTTCTTC. Its protein product is CASSVGTPTHLGSSYNEQFF. The rearrangement links TRBV9 to TRBJ2-1; D possibly corresponds to TRBD1 (6 bases). Germline V gene data show CDR1 as SGDLS and CDR2 as YYNGEE. The CDR3 has 20 residues. The V gene lost 2 bases and the J gene lost 0 bases, with 24 bases spanning the gap.

The chain recombines TRBV5-1 with TRBJ1-5; D uncertain. The germline V and J ends were trimmed by 0 bases and 0 bases, with 7 bases remaining between them. CDR3 length: 15 residues. Germline V CDR1 and CDR2: SGHRS, YFSETQ. DNA of the CDR3: TGCGCCAGCAGCTTGGCCGGTAGTAGCAATCAGCCCCAGCATTTT. Translated: CASSLAGSSNQPQHF.

This clone occurred a few times. The chain links TRBV28 to TRBJ1-4; no definite D call. Germline V CDR1 and CDR2: MDHEN, SYDVKM. There are 15 residues in the CDR3. Trimming pared 5 bases from V and 0 bases from J, leaving 10 bases between. The CDR3 DNA follows: TGTGCCAGCAGTAGACCCAGCGCAACTAATGAAAAACTGTTTTTT. Amino acid sequence: CASSRPSATNEKLFF.

The chain joins TRBV30 to TRBJ2-3; 7 positions match TRBD2. The CDR3 is 15 residues long. Trimming removed 2 bases from V and 6 bases from J; junction bases left unmatched: 11. CDR1 and CDR2 from the germline V gene are GTSNPN and SVGIG (reference sequence). CDR3 nucleotide sequence: TGTGCCTGGAGTCAGCCTAGCGGAGTGAGTGATACGCAGTATTTT. It encodes CAWSQPSGVSDTQYF.

V and J are TRBV27 and TRBJ2-7; D call uncertain. The CDR3 totals 15 residues. From germline, CDR1 is MNHEY and CDR2 SMNVEV (reference sequence). Between the trimmed V and J ends, which lost 5 bases and 0 bases, there was a span of 14 bases. In DNA form, the CDR3 reads TGTGCCAGCAGTGCAGGAATCCAGAGCTCCTACGAGCAGTACTTC. Translation: CASSAGIQSSYEQYF.

The genes are TRBV6-5 and TRBJ1-2, with D hard to call. Germline values: CDR1 MNHEY, CDR2 SVGAGI. The V end was cut by 6 bases, the J end by 6 bases, with 11 bases between. The CDR3 sequence is 12 residues long. The CDR3 spells CASSIPGNGYTF. For the CDR3, the DNA is TGTGCCAGCAGCATCCCGGGGAATGGCTACACCTTC.

The V gene is TRBV3-1 (or the pseudogene TRBV3-2), the J gene TRBJ1-2, with D hard to call. The CDR3 totals 19 residues. Trimming removed 0 bases from V and 2 bases from J, with 22 bases in between. In germline, CDR1 is LGHDT, CDR2 YNNKEL (reference sequence). This CDR3 reads CASSQDAQLGRRLNYGYTF. As DNA, the CDR3 is TGTGCCAGCAGCCAAGATGCCCAACTGGGTAGGCGACTAAACTATGGCTACACCTTC.

The V call is TRBV6-6, the J call TRBJ1-2; 7 nucleotides agree with TRBD1. From germline, CDR1 is MNHNY and CDR2 SVGAGI (reference sequence). J was trimmed by 6 bases and V by 3 bases; bases with no gene match: 10. This CDR3 contains 15 residues. CDR3 loop: CASSYWRQGSDGYTF. CDR3 nucleotides: TGTGCCAGCAGTTATTGGAGACAGGGATCGGATGGCTACACCTTC.

V usage is TRBV19 and J usage is TRBJ1-3; TRBD1 aligns across 7 bases. The CDR3 covers 14 residues. The V gene's germline CDR1 is LNHDA and CDR2 SQIVND (reference sequence). V was pared by 6 bases and J by 0 bases, with 2 bases of the junction left unmatched. In nucleotides, the CDR3 is TGTGCCAGTAGGGGGACAGACTCTGGAAACACCATATATTTT. Protein product: CASRGTDSGNTIYF. The entire variable domain, with the rest obtained from reference TRBV19 and TRBJ1-3, is as follows: DGGITQSPKYLFRKEGQNVTLSCEQNLNHDAMYWYRQDPGQGLRLIYYSQIVNDFQKGDIAEGYSVSREKKESFPLTVTSAQKNPTAFYLCASRGTDSGNTIYFGEGSWLTVV.

The V call is TRBV9, the J call TRBJ1-6; the D gene is possibly TRBD1 (5 bases). Trimming shortened V by 0 bases and J by 10 bases, and 17 bases separated the two germline ends. Germline values: CDR1 SGDLS, CDR2 YYNGEE. The CDR3 sequence is 16 residues long. CDR3 sequence (DNA): TGTGCCAGCAGCGTAGCTCAAGGGCCTGGGGGGTCACCCCTCCACTTT. Protein sequence: CASSVAQGPGGSPLHF.

The chain couples TRBV2 to TRBJ1-3; D is ambiguous. CDR3 length equals 12 residues. The V and J ends lost 5 bases and 8 bases respectively, with 10 bases between them. Germline V CDR1 and CDR2: SNHLY, FYNNEI. The CDR3 spells CASSLLGDTIYF. In DNA, the CDR3 is TGTGCCAGCAGTTTACTCGGGGACACCATATATTTT.

The chain has TRBV7-2 and TRBJ1-2; the D gene is possibly TRBD1 (6 bases). Per the germline V gene, CDR1 is SGHTA and CDR2 is FQGNSA. Trimming left V 4 bases short and J 4 bases short, with 13 bases between. This CDR3 has 14 amino acids. In nucleotides, the CDR3 is TGTGCCAGCAGCTCGCGGACAGTCTCCTATGGCTACACCTTC. This encodes CASSSRTVSYGYTF.

The chain is built from TRBV7-2 and TRBJ1-2; possibly TRBD1 for D (5 bases). Trimming took 0 bases from V and 7 from J, leaving 12 bases between them. From germline, CDR1 is SGHTA and CDR2 FQGNSA. The CDR3 extends over 14 amino acids. The CDR3 sequence: CASSLAGGTSGYTF. CDR3 bases: TGTGCCAGCAGCTTAGCAGGAGGGACTAGTGGCTACACCTTC.

V usage is TRBV27 and J usage is TRBJ1-5; 8 bases match TRBD1. The germline V gene encodes CDR1 MNHEY and CDR2 SMNVEV (reference sequence). Trimming removed 8 bases from V and 11 bases from J; junction bases left unmatched: 5. The CDR3 covers 11 residues. CDR3 nucleotides: TGTGCCAGCGGGACAGGCCTCTCCCAGCATTTT. Its protein product is CASGTGLSQHF.

This clone came up once. The V call is TRBV5-5, the J call TRBJ2-7, with TRBD2 matching over 9 bases. V trimming: 1 base; J trimming: 2 bases; junction bases outside the gene matches: 7. Germline V gene data show CDR1 as SGHKS and CDR2 as YYEKEE (reference sequence). The CDR3 is 16 amino acids. CDR3 loop: CASSLMASGIPYEQYF. CDR3 coding DNA: TGTGCCAGCAGCTTGATGGCTAGCGGGATTCCCTACGAGCAGTACTTC.